A single TCR beta chain is shown here with its context. This receptor's antigen is unknown. The cohort was made up of roughly 670 healthy bone marrow donors. All cohort members were sampled while nominally healthy, although unrecorded immune exposures were likely present. The donor tested CMV seropositive, placing the donor among the approximately 310 seropositive members of the cohort. Each donor provided a peripheral blood sample, and peripheral blood mononuclear cells were used for TCR beta sequencing. Genomic DNA was extracted from the blood cell samples with the Qiagen DNeasy Blood Extraction Kit. These data originate in a study of cytomegalovirus exposure and HLA in healthy donors (dated by TCRdb to the late 2010s). Context from the whole study: An earlier analysis of several hundred of the donors reported around 280 Gb of sequence data and around 110 million unique TCR beta sequences obtained from around 180 million T cells. Among almost 400 genotyped donors of the cohort, an average of roughly 240,000 unique TCR beta nucleotide sequences were sequenced per donor, roughly 20% of them non-productive. The number of typed donors differed by locus: about 620-640 for A, B, C, DRB1 and DQB1; some 500 for DQA1; 606 for DPA1; and roughly 470 for DPB1. Both class I and class II loci were covered by HLA typing, at four-digit resolution. In the later analysis, no new phenotypic data were used to find candidate immune exposures; instead, reliance was placed on TCR beta sequences and their occurrence across donors. The study combined high-throughput TCR immunosequencing, statistical association of individual TCRs with disease status, and machine learning to predict cytomegalovirus infection status. In a later genetic analysis, genome-wide SNP genotypes for about 65% of the 666 donors were used, and that subset was treated as a discovery cohort. Among the roughly 410 genotyped donors, around 81% belonged to the genetic ancestry cluster associated with self-reported Caucasian donors. The T cell repertoires of 666 subjects were profiled by immunosequencing and related to cytomegalovirus serostatus. Every discovery cohort repertoire had been produced on one sequencing platform. To decide whether each TCR beta V gene segment behaved as functional or pseudogenic, an earlier analysis of 587 of the donors relied on high-throughput TCR beta sequencing. Besides the first cohort of approximately 710 subjects, a separate validation cohort made up of 120 different subjects was used. Alongside the repertoire data, information on donor age, sex, ethnicity and CMV serostatus was compiled. The study aimed to test whether cataloging public T cell receptors could reveal signatures of past pathogen exposure. A later analysis re-examined previously published TCR beta repertoires from more than 650 donors and added high-resolution HLA genotyping to investigate patterns of TCR occurrence. Roughly 300 gigabases of sequencing data and tens of millions of unique TCR sequences were included in an early release covering about 620 HLA-typed donors. About five DR-DQ haplotypes were treated as single units for association and clustering because of strong linkage in the cohort.

The library was prepared using the immunoSEQ multiplex PCR assay. The multiplex PCR relied on a mix of 60 forward primers for TCR Vbeta segments and 13 reverse primers for TCR Jbeta segments. A multiplex PCR assay on genomic DNA amplified the CDR3 region of rearranged TCR beta genes. The amplified TCR beta libraries were sequenced on the Illumina HiSeq System as 87-base-pair reads. The original methods were these. In a later analysis, roughly 80 million unique TCR beta chains were counted across the 650 to 750 repertoires, and about 10 million of these chains were shared by at least two donors. A nearest-neighbor algorithm error-corrected the raw reads and collapsed the reads into unique sequences, merging closely related sequences to remove PCR and sequencing errors. CDR3 sequences were aligned to IMGT reference sequences to assign V, D and J gene segments. Each retained sequence needed at least a six-nucleotide match to both a V gene segment and a J gene segment. Rearrangements were classified as productive when the CDR3 lacked stop codons and remained in frame with V and J, and all other rearrangements were classified as non-productive. CDR3 was defined according to IMGT convention as the region running from the second conserved V-encoded cysteine to the conserved J-encoded phenylalanine. In an earlier analysis of more than 550 of the donors, sequences lacking an unambiguous match to a single V gene segment were excluded. In an earlier analysis of a few hundred of the donors, V segments were called functional above 56.7% productive rearrangements and were called segregating when the between-donor standard deviation exceeded 5%. A statistical classification framework was built to diagnose cytomegalovirus status from the catalog of TCR beta chain sequences. V and J gene assignment, in a later analysis, came from comparing TCR nucleotide sequences with IMGT/GENE-DB human TR gene sequences. A later analysis assigned CDR3 sequences and most-parsimonious VDJ recombination scenarios with the TCRdist pipeline. In a later analysis, each TCR beta chain was defined by its CDR3 amino acid sequence together with its V-gene family, and reads lacking a unique V-gene family were excluded. A later analysis removed 500 to 600 highly shared, low-generation-probability nucleotide sequences to deal with suspected cross-contamination and a sequencing artifact. In a later analysis, a clonal expansion index was calculated for each public chain from normalized within-repertoire ranks of inferred template counts. In a later analysis, generation probabilities were computed using a VDJ recombination model fitted to out-of-frame rearrangements, and the results were checked against IGoR. Hypergeometric tests were used in a later analysis to score TCR-TCR, TCR-HLA and TCR-CMV co-occurrence, with a repertoire-size bias correction applied to the TCR pairs. A later analysis estimated false discovery rates by permuting HLA or CMV assignments 20 times. A later analysis grouped co-occurring TCRs with DBSCAN, adding TCRdist sequence similarity when clustering within HLA-allele-positive subsets. Co-occurrence clustering excluded repertoires with fewer than 30,000 or more than 120,000 public chains, plus five with anomalous nucleotide sharing. TCRdb re-hosts the immuneACCESS table, in-frame sequences only. Its copies lack some clones; in the studies checked, an unresolved V gene accounts for under half of them, and the cause for the rest is not known. That table furnishes V, J and clone size, whereas the DNA furnished D and trimming. This sample's table lists 200,000 to 250,000 clones. The top ten clonotypes cover around 1.1% of the sample.

Broader findings and caveats from the paper: According to a later genetic analysis, donors in an Asian-associated ancestry cluster had fewer N-insertions in productive TCRs than the approximately 630-donor mean. Over 15 rarely observed V segments, including chromosome 9 orphons, were excluded from the earlier analysis of several hundred of the donors because counts were too low. A few of the identified cytomegalovirus-associated TCR beta chains were confirmed in vitro to be specific for cytomegalovirus antigens. The presence/absence analyses assumed that sequencing depth was roughly uniform across donors, and that assumption may not be true. Several of the top co-occurrence clusters appeared to be linked to parvovirus B19, influenza, CMV and Epstein-Barr virus, according to a later analysis. The authors suggested that the approach could potentially be generalized to other disease states and immunological phenotypes. A later analysis found that TCR association rates varied across HLA loci, with DRB1 alleles showing the most associated TCRs and HLA-C alleles the fewest. The study listed 150 to 200 TCR beta chains as associated with cytomegalovirus. At a false discovery rate of 0.05, a later analysis linked under 20,000 TCR beta sequences to specific HLA alleles. Compared with equally common non-associated chains, HLA-associated TCR beta chains in a later analysis were more clonally expanded and had lower generation probabilities. A further reported finding was that TCR beta sequences accurately predicted the HLA-A and HLA-B alleles for most subjects in the first cohort. Some IMGT-functional V segments, including TRBV6-2 and TRBV6-3, could not be told apart with the 87-base-pair reads, so those segments were excluded. The classifier was reported to diagnose cytomegalovirus status with high specificity and sensitivity in both the original and validation cohorts. Because some donors lacked HLA typing at each locus, the association tests relied only on the typed subset. Linkage disequilibrium might explain the correlated functional status among segregating V segments, but an unknown experimental factor could not be excluded. According to a later analysis, most CMV-associated TCR beta chains appeared to be HLA-restricted, and the HLA associations seemed to be driven largely by CMV exposure. Across donors, most TCR sequences were observed very rarely, whereas some public TCRs were present in many individuals. In this cohort, only TCR beta chains were sequenced, and detectable features were limited by the absence of alpha or paired-chain data. A cluster of highly shared sequence variants was judged likely to be a technical artifact of the sequencing pipeline. When HLA alleles, especially DR and DQ, strongly co-occurred, attributing TCR associations to individual alleles was difficult. An earlier analysis of approximately 540 of the donors showed that most TCR beta V segments appeared in productive rearrangements either about 90% or about 30% of the time, which broadly matched IMGT annotations. Immune exposure information for the cohort was limited to CMV serostatus. In a later genetic analysis, a missense DCLRE1C variant was associated with V-gene and J-gene trimming of TCR beta chains, and the association was replicated in an independent cohort.

The CDR3 contains 16 residues, cysteine and phenylalanine counted. CDR3 DNA only is kept here, 48 bases in frame from base 1. The germline V gene gives CDR1 as MNHEY and CDR2 as SVGAGI. Relative to germline, V is 2 bases shorter and J is 0 bases shorter, with 8 bases between their ends. The rearranged chain carries TRBV6-5 and TRBJ1-6; TRBD1 is a weak D gene call, 6 bases matching. The receptor's source is a girl aged 2-10 years in good health and CMV-seropositive. The source material was PBMCs. The bases read TGTGCCAGCAGTTACAAAGGGGGCTCCTATAATTCACCCCTCCACTTT. Its translation reads: CASSYKGGSYNSPLHF.